Described below is a single T cell receptor (beta chain) sequence and its context. What antigen it recognizes has not been identified. The record has no base qualities; no much larger clone is one base away. Library preparation used the immunoSEQ multiplex PCR assay. For most patients, genomic DNA was isolated with the Qiagen DNeasy Blood and Tissue Kit and shipped frozen to Adaptive Biotechnologies for TCR sequencing. For most patients, high-throughput TCR-beta CDR3 sequencing of genomic DNA was performed by Adaptive Biotechnologies. In the paper's pipeline: Adaptive's ImmunoSEQ software was the source of the TCR sequencing data for 18 patients, while a few other patients were processed with MiXCR and VDJtools. To correct CD4 versus CD8 sorting errors, any sequence found in both subsets at a frequency ratio below 5:1 was removed. CDR3 nucleotide sequences shared between donor and recipient were removed because the origin of such sequences could not be assigned. To count as alloreactive, a clone needed at least 2-fold expansion over unstimulated cells and a minimum CFSE-low frequency of 0.002% (template counts) or 0.001% (read counts). Clones were considered mappable if detected in sequenced pre-transplant spleen, lymph node, or MLR CFSE-low populations of the donor or recipient. The cumulative frequency of alloreactive clones was calculated as a percentage of all sequences, weighted by copy number. In its TCRdb copy, this immuneACCESS table keeps in-frame sequences only and misses some clones. Where compared with another copy, unresolved V genes explain less than half of these, and the others have no known cause. The D gene and trimming were derived from the DNA, and the V and J assignments and clone size from that table. Counted in this sample were some 150,000 clones; 80% to 95% of them appeared once. Of the sample, 0.19% is held by the ten largest clones.

The time point label, as the study defines it: cells obtained before transplantation from donor or recipient. CD3+CD4+ and CD3+CD8+ populations were FACS-sorted from unstimulated pre-transplant donor and recipient cells taken from spleen or lymph nodes. This entry comes from a study of graft-versus-host responses after intestinal transplantation (dated by TCRdb to about 2021). Turning to the overall study: The transplants that recipients got were multivisceral, liver-intestinal, or isolated intestinal. To identify alloreactive clones, pre-transplant mixed lymphocyte reaction products were sequenced and compared with unstimulated pre-transplant donor and recipient T cells. The cohort enrolled about two dozen intestinal transplant recipients, one of whom was a retransplant, and a few patients without pretransplant specimens were excluded. Every recipient was given anti-thymocyte globulin induction, then maintenance tacrolimus and steroids for roughly 3 years. Rather than being sequenced by the commercial service, samples from three later patients were sequenced in-house on an Illumina MiSeq and processed with MiXCR. Donor T cell macrochimerism was defined as a peak of at least 4% donor T cells among recipient peripheral blood mononuclear cells. After intestinal transplantation, graft-versus-host and host-versus-graft alloreactive T cell clones in the graft, circulation and bone marrow were tracked using bulk TCR-beta CDR3 sequencing. Broader findings and caveats from the paper: Peak levels of circulating GvH clones were associated with declines in HvG clones early after transplant. GvH clones were detected in recipient bone marrow, and some of these GvH clones were observed earlier in ileal mucosa or blood, consistent with an intestinal mucosal origin. The conclusions were limited by the relatively low number and heterogeneity of the intestinal transplant patients. In patients with donor T cell macrochimerism, the allografts had high GvH to HvG T cell clonal ratios.

CDR1 and CDR2 (LNHDA, SQIVND) derive from the germline V gene (reference sequence). The CDR3 runs 15 residues from the cysteine to the phenylalanine. Only the CDR3 portion is preserved as DNA: 45 bases, with reading frame beginning at the first base. Trimming takes 4 bases off V and 1 base off J; junction bases not matched to a gene: 6. This sequence originates from a human donor who received an intestinal transplant. The chain is made from TRBV19 and TRBJ2-5; TRBD1 matches 7 bases in the middle. The input for sequencing was unstimulated CD4+ T cells sorted from spleen or lymph node cells, taken before intestinal transplant. CDR3 protein: CASSSPGTAQETQYF. In nucleotide form, the sequence is TGTGCCAGTAGTAGCCCCGGGACAGCCCAAGAGACCCAGTACTTC. With the rest looked up from the reference TRBV19 and TRBJ2-5 genes rather than sequenced, the full variable domain is DGGITQSPKYLFRKEGQNVTLSCEQNLNHDAMYWYRQDPGQGLRLIYYSQIVNDFQKGDIAEGYSVSREKKESFPLTVTSAQKNPTAFYLCASSSPGTAQETQYFGPGTRLLVL.